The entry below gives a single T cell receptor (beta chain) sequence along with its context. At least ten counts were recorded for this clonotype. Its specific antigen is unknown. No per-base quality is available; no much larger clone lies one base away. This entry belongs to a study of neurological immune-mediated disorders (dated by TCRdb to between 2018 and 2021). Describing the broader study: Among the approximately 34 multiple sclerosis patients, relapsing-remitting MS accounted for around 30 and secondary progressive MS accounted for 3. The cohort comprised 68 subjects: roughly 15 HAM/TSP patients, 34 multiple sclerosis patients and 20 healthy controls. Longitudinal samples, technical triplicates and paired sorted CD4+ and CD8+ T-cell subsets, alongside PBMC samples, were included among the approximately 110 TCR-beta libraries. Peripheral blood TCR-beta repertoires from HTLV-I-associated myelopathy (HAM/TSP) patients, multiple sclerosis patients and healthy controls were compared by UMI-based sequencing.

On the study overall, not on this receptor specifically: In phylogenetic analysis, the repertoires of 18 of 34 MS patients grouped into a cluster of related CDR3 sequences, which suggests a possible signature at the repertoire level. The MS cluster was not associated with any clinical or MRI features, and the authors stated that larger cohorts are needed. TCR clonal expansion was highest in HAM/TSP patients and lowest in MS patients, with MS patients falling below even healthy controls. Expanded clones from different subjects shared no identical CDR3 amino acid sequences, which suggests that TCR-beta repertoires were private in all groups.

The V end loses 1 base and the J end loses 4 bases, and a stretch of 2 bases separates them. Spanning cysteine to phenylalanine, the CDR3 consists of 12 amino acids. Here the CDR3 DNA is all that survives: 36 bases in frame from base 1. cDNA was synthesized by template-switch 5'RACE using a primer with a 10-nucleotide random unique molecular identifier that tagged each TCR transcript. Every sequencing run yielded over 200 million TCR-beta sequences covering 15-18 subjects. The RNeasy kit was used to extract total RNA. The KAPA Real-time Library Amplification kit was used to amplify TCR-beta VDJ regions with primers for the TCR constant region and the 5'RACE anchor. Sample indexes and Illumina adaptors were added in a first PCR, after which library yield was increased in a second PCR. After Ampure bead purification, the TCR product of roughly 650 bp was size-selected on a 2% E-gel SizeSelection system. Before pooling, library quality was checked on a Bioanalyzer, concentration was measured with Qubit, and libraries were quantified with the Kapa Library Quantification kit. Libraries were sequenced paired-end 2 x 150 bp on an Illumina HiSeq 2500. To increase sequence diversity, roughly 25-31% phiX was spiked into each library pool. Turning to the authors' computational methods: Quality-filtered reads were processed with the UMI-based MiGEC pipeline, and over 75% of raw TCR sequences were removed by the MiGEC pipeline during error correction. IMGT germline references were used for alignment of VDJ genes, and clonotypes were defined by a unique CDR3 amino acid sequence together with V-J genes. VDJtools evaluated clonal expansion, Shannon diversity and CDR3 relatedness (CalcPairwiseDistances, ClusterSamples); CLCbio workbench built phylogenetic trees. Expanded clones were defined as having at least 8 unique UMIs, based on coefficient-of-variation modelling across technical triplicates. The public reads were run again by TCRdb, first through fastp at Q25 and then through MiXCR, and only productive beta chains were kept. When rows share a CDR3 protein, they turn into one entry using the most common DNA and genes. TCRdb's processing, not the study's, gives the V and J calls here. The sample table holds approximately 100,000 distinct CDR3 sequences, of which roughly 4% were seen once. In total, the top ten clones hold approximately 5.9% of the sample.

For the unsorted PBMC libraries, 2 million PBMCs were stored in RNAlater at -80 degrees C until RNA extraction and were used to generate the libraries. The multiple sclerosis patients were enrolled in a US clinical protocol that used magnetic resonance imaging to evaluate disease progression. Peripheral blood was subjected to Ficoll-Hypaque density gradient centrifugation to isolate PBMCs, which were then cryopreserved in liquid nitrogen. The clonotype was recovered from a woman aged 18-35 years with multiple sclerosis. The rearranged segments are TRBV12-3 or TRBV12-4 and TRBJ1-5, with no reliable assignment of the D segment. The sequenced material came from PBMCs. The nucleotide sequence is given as TGTGCCAGCAGTTTAGGAAATCAGCCCCAGCATTTT. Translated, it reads CASSLGNQPQHF.